This T cell receptor beta chain was recorded in a study of spatial heterogeneity in lung cancer. About the study: At a median of roughly 2 years after resection, follow-up PBMC samples were sequenced when available. In raw reads, more than 8.5 appearances on average were recorded for each unique TCR and UMI combination.

Many counts were recorded for this clonotype. Noted time point: blood at routine non-recurrence follow-up after resection. Whole RNA from tumor, nontumor lung or frozen PBMC was sequenced unsorted. Trimming stripped 6 bases from V and 1 base from J, with 4 bases between. There are 11 residues in the CDR3. Germline V lookup: CDR1 MNHEY, CDR2 SMNVEV (reference sequence). Every TCR cDNA molecule bore a unique molecular identifier. TCRdb fed the 5' RACE reads into MiXCR, producing one record per CDR3 protein. This table has fewer than 11,000 distinct CDR3 sequences, about a fifth appearing once. This specimen was PBMCs, taken at follow-up. The chain joins TRBV27 to TRBJ2-7, with D hard to call. The source is a male donor with early-stage non-small cell lung cancer. The CDR3 nucleotides read TGTGCCAGCAGGGGTTCCTACGAGCAGTACTTC. Its protein product is CASRGSYEQYF.